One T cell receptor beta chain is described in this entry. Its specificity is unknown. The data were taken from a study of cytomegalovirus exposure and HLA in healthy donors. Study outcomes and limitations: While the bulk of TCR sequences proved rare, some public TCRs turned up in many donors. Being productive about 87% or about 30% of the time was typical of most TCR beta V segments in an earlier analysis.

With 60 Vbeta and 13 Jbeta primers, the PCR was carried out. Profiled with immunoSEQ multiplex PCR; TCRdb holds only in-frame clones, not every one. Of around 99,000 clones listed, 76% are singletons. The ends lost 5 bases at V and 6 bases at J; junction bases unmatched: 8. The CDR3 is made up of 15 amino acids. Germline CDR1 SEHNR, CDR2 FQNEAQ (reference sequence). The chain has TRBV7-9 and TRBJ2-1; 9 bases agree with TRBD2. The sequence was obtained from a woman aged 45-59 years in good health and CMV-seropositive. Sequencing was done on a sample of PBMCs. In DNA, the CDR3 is TGTGCCAGCAGCCCGGGGACTAGCTCCCTCAATGAGCAGTTCTTC. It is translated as CASSPGTSSLNEQFF.